The clone carrying this TCR beta chain was counted at least ten times. Its antigen remains unidentified. These data belong to a study of CD8 T cells in ankylosing spondylitis. Broader study findings: Certain motif variants had earlier appeared in reactive arthritis synovial fluid and blood. Characteristic of ankylosing spondylitis blood, it appeared, was a TCR beta motif comprising several highly homologous variants. Significant enrichment of disease-linked clones was reportedly seen in matched ankylosing spondylitis synovial fluid.

Germline CDR1 is MNHEY and CDR2 is SVGAGI. V was shortened by 0 bases and J by 2 bases, with 16 bases between the two germline ends. The CDR3 is 17 residues long. TCRdb re-called the 5' RACE reads through MiXCR, storing one row per CDR3 protein. The sample includes 200,000 to 300,000 distinct CDR3 sequences, 20% to 30% of them seen just once. The V gene is TRBV6-5, the J gene TRBJ1-2; no reliable D call. The sample taken for sequencing was blood, either unsorted or a sorted T cell fraction (not recorded which). This clonotype was sampled from a male donor with ankylosing spondylitis or in good health (not recorded which). CDR3 residues: CASSYSPRSIGNYGYTF. The CDR3 region has the DNA TGTGCCAGCAGTTACTCCCCACGGAGTATCGGGAACTATGGCTACACCTTC.